The 4 T cell receptor beta chains in this list originate from one sample, sequenced in a study of cytomegalovirus exposure and HLA in healthy donors. 13 Jbeta primers and 60 Vbeta primers were used for the PCR. Assay: immunoSEQ multiplex PCR; the TCRdb copy retains only in-frame clones and omits some. Seen here are around 80,000 clones, approximately 65% observed once, and the top ten hold 4.4%. The source material was PBMCs. The receptors shown here come from a male donor in good health and CMV-seropositive.

The table lists this clone with a few counts. This chain links TRBV28 with TRBJ2-1, with 8 nucleotides matching TRBD1. V shed 11 bases and J 6 bases; nucleotides not matched to a gene: 9. Germline CDR1 MDHEN, CDR2 SYDVKM. The CDR3 consists of 13 residues. The CDR3 spells CAGSYRGFNEQFF. In nucleotides, the CDR3 is TGTGCCGGAAGTTACAGGGGGTTCAATGAGCAGTTCTTC.

The chain uses TRBV7-3 and TRBJ1-1, with D possibly TRBD1 on 6 matching bases. This CDR3 spans 15 amino acids. V was clipped by 5 bases and J by 1 base, with 14 bases between them. Germline loops: CDR1 SGHTA, CDR2 FQGTGA. This CDR3 reads CASSKAGGSNTEAFF. DNA for the CDR3: TGTGCCAGCAGCAAAGCGGGGGGCTCGAACACTGAAGCTTTCTTT.

The chain links TRBV5-1 to TRBJ1-2; 7 bases are shared with TRBD1. Per germline, CDR1 SGHRS and CDR2 YFSETQ. The CDR3 is 14 residues long. J lost 4 bases, V lost 7 bases, and 10 bases had no gene match. The CDR3 coding sequence is TGCGCCAGCTACCCATCGACAGGGATCTATGGCTACACCTTC. Its translation is CASYPSTGIYGYTF.

This clone turned up a few times. The chain combines TRBV5-1 with TRBJ2-2; perhaps TRBD2 as D (6 bases). This CDR3 contains 17 residues. Trimming shortened V by 4 bases and J by 4 bases, and 20 bases separated the two germline ends. The germline gives CDR1 SGHRS, CDR2 YFSETQ. DNA for the CDR3: TGCGCCAGCAGCACGCTAGGGTGGGGGGAGAGCACCGGGGAGCTGTTTTTT. This codes for CASSTLGWGESTGELFF. Supplemented by reference TRBV5-1 and TRBJ2-2, the full variable domain reads KAGVTQTPRYLIKTRGQQVTLSCSPISGHRSVSWYQQTPGQGLQFLFEYFSETQRNKGNFPGRFSGRQFSNSRSEMNVSTLELGDSALYLCASSTLGWGESTGELFFGEGSRLTVL.